This TCR beta chain derives from a study of PD-L1 blockade in urothelial cancer. Overall study context: Blood underwent analysis 3 weeks (second dose) and 6 weeks after treatment began.

Assay used: immunoSEQ multiplex PCR; TCRdb lists only in-frame clones, some missing. The data show roughly 41,000 clones, over 75% seen once. Between the trimmed V and J ends, which lost 2 bases and 0 bases, there was a span of 6 bases. Germline V CDR1 and CDR2: KGHSH, LQKENI. This CDR3 is 14 amino acids long. Specimen: PBMCs, collected around atezolizumab (anti-PD-L1) treatment. The chain combines TRBV18 with TRBJ2-3; no reliable D call. This TCR came from a man aged 55 to 69 with urothelial cancer. The CDR3 protein is CASSPILSTDTQYF. CDR3 in DNA: TGTGCCAGCTCACCAATTCTGAGCACAGATACGCAGTATTTT.